The sequence of this TCR beta chain was determined in a study of shared clonotypes between healthy human individuals. The data were produced by immunoSEQ multiplex PCR, yet TCRdb's version contains in-frame clones alone and is incomplete. The repertoire holds some 2,500,000 clones, with roughly 93% as singletons. Trimming removed 4 bases from V and 0 bases from J, with 11 bases in between. CDR1 and CDR2 from the germline V gene are SGDLS and YYNGEE. The CDR3 sequence is 14 residues long. Sequenced input: naive CD4+ T cells from PBMCs. Subset denoted: CD45RA+ positively selected. This rearrangement joins TRBV9 to TRBJ2-7, with D perhaps being TRBD1 or TRBD2 (5 bases each). The sequence came from a man younger than 30 in good health. Some clones in this sample may be carry-over from other donors' samples. CDR3 in DNA: TGTGCCAGCAGCACCGGGACGTTCTCCTACGAGCAGTACTTC. It encodes CASSTGTFSYEQYF.